A single sample is the source of the 9 T cell receptor beta chains below, sequenced in a study of CD8+ T cells in alopecia areata. The study sorted pooled cutaneous lymph node cells by CD4, CD8alpha, NKG2D, NKG2ACE and other markers. Extracted from the samples, RNA was reverse transcribed into cDNA to serve as the sequencing template. TCRdb keeps only in-frame clones here, not all; method: immunoSEQ multiplex PCR. The sample has around 290,000 clones, none seen only once. Material: CD4+ T cells sorted from a lymph node. The receptor set was obtained from a C3H/HeJ mouse with alopecia areata. Strain haplotype (MHC): H2-k.

This clone has a handful of counts. Germline and genes: mouse. The read finishes 4 residues shy of the CDR3 end, and the germline J gene is used to complete it. The chain combines TRBV13-2 with TRBJ2-5, with D possibly matching TRBD1 (5 bases). This CDR3 region has 13 residues. Per the germline V gene, CDR1 is NNHNN and CDR2 is SYGAGS (reference sequence). Partial CDR3 DNA: TGTGCCAGCGGTGGACAGAAGGACGAC. Residues: CASGGQKDD. The whole CDR3 region reads CASGGQKDDTQYF.

This clone was counted ten times or more. Gene names are mouse gene names. From the germline J gene comes the end of the CDR3, since the read stops 4 residues before it. The chain couples TRBV31 to TRBJ2-3, with TRBD2 identical over 7 bases. The CDR3 consists of 16 residues. Germline V gene sequence: CDR1 GKSSPN, CDR2 SITVG. The J segment lost 0 bases and the V segment lost 0 bases, leaving 6 bases of the junction unmatched. CDR3 DNA (partial): TGTGCCTGGAGTCTCGGCTGGGGGACTAGTGCAGAA. It codes for CAWSLGWGTSAE. In full, the CDR3 is CAWSLGWGTSAETLYF.

This clone was counted a few times. Any gene name here is a mouse gene name. Coverage ceases 4 residues before the CDR3 finishes, and the germline J gene fills in the end. The identical CDR3 is also encoded by other nucleotide sequences in the sample. V usage is TRBV5 and J usage is TRBJ2-7; 7 bases fit TRBD2. Germline CDR1 is LGHNA and CDR2 is YNLKQL (reference sequence). The trim removed 0 bases at V and 3 bases at J, leaving 5 bases unmatched. CDR3 size: 15 residues. CDR3 protein: CASSQDGLGDYEQYF. Incomplete CDR3 DNA: TGTGCCAGCAGCCAAGATGGGCTGGGGGACTAT.

A remark on this clone: The genes are named according to mouse. The read stops 4 residues short of the end of the CDR3; the missing end is completed from the germline J gene. The chain combines TRBV14 with TRBJ2-1; the D gene is possibly TRBD1 (5 bases). There are 14 residues in the CDR3. The V gene's germline CDR1 is SGHDT and CDR2 FRDEAV. The V end lost 2 bases, the J end lost 3 bases, and 9 bases lay between the germline ends. The CDR3 bases that were read are TGTGCCAGCAGTTTAGCAGGGCTCTATGCT. Protein sequence: CASSLAGLYA. The complete CDR3 reads CASSLAGLYAEQFF.

A word on this clone: Here the gene names and germline are mouse. Read data end 4 residues before the CDR3 end; the end is taken from the germline J gene. J is TRBJ1-1 and V is TRBV5; tentative D call: TRBD1 (6 bases). Germline CDR1 and CDR2: LGHNA and YNLKQL (reference sequence). Trimming left V 4 bases short and J 0 bases short, with 12 bases between. This CDR3 region has 15 residues. CDR3 bases read: TGTGCCAGCAGCCGAGAGGGACAAGCAAACACA. Protein product: CASSREGQANT. The complete CDR3 reads CASSREGQANTEVFF.

In its sample, this clone was seen many times. Gene names and germline refer to mouse. From the germline J gene comes the end of the CDR3, since the read stops 4 residues before it. Other DNA sequences in the same sample also yield this CDR3. The chain has TRBV12-1 and TRBJ1-2; perhaps TRBD1 as D (6 bases). Trimming left V 0 bases short and J 0 bases short, with 10 bases between. The CDR3 length is 15 residues. Per germline, CDR1 SGHSN and CDR2 HYEKVE. Incomplete CDR3 DNA: TGTGCCAGCTCTCTCTCCGGGACAACAAACTCC. Its translation: CASSLSGTTNS. The entire CDR3 sequence reads CASSLSGTTNSDYTF.

This clone was seen only a few times. The genes are named according to mouse. The read finishes 4 residues shy of the CDR3 end, and the germline J gene is used to complete it. This rearrangement joins TRBV19 to TRBJ2-2, with 7 positions matching TRBD2. The CDR3 is 16 amino acids. V trimming: 4 bases; J trimming: 0 bases; junction bases outside the gene matches: 6. Germline V gene data show CDR1 as FNHDT and CDR2 as SITEND (reference sequence). The sequenced part of the CDR3 DNA is TGTGCCAGCAGTCCCCCCGGGGGGGCAAACACCGGG. Its protein product is CASSPPGGANTG. In full, the CDR3 is CASSPPGGANTGQLYF.

This clone was seen repeatedly, ten times or more. Gene names denote mouse genes. The read terminates 4 residues ahead of where the CDR3 ends, so the germline J gene completes it. The same CDR3 can be traced to other DNA sequences in this sample. The rearrangement joins TRBV19 to TRBJ2-3, with 8 bases fitting TRBD2. Germline assignment: CDR1 FNHDT and CDR2 SITEND (reference sequence). This CDR3 has 16 residues. Unmatched junction bases numbered 3, after V lost 0 bases and J lost 0 bases. The CDR3 spells CASSIAGGSSAETLYF. The CDR3 bases that were read are TGTGCCAGCAGTATAGCTGGGGGGTCTAGTGCAGAA.

About this clone itself: Gene names and germline match the mouse. The read ends 4 residues shy of where the CDR3 ends; the end is completed using the germline J gene. The V gene is TRBV13-1, the J gene TRBJ2-5; TRBD1 agrees at 11 bases. Germline V gene data show CDR1 as NSHNY and CDR2 as SYGAGN. V shed 3 bases, J shed 3 bases, and the junction held 6 bases outside the gene matches. CDR3 length: 16 residues. The sequenced part of the CDR3 DNA is TGTGCCAGCAGTGCCACGGGACAGGGGGTACAAGAC. Translating it yields CASSATGQGVQD. In full, the CDR3 is CASSATGQGVQDTQYF.